This TCR beta chain was found in a study of blood T cell repertoires in COVID-19 (dated by TCRdb to about 2020). Context from the whole study: Samples covering the acute and convalescent phases of COVID-19 were provided by collaborators in the United States, Italy and Spain. The prospective study material was composed of cDNA or gDNA derived from T cells, B-cell-depleted T cells, or PBMCs. The dataset comprised deeply sampled blood TCRbeta repertoires from subjects exposed to, actively infected with, or recovered from COVID-19. The repertoires were made available in a free public database intended to serve as a resource for research on the immune response to SARS-CoV-2. Samples were obtained from the ongoing ImmuneRACE study (first 160 participants) and from over 1,000 subjects provided by 6 global collaborators. A de-identified subject ID, COVID-19 status, age in years and sex were almost always included in the sample metadata. Where available, HLA class I and class II types were taken from metadata supplied by the sample provider and were not determined by assay-based typing. Summary of the overall study and its limitations: The amount of clinical and demographic metadata varied by source and participant and was provided uncurated.

TCRbeta CDR3 regions were amplified from genomic DNA using the immunoSEQ Assay, a bias-controlled multiplex PCR. As for the original processing: The number of nucleated cells in each sample was estimated by amplification of reference gene primers within the assay. Sequence reads were collapsed and filtered to measure the absolute abundance of every unique TCRbeta CDR3 rearrangement. For each sample, productive Simpson clonality was calculated by taking the square root of Simpson's diversity index across productive rearrangements. The immuneACCESS repertoire file appears here via TCRdb, limited to in-frame rearrangements. These files lack a portion of the clones; in checked studies, under half of the deficit traces to unresolved V genes, and the cause of the others is not known. V, J and clone size are taken as reported in that table, and D and trimming were inferred from the DNA itself. Here the sample has about 380,000 clones; around 89% occur a single time. More than 0.95% of the sample rests with the top ten.

Participants in the prospective study were enrolled through a virtual design, were aged roughly 18 to 95 years, and lived in approximately 25 United States geographic areas. To assign participants to cohorts, the prospective study relied on clinical history that participants themselves reported in a screening survey and a study questionnaire. Recovered participants in ImmuneRACE Cohort 3 were defined as having two consecutive negative NP/OP PCR tests, clearance from a healthcare professional, or resolution of symptoms. Mobile phlebotomists in the prospective study collected whole blood, serum and a nasopharyngeal or oropharyngeal swab from every participant. Additional blood draws and questionnaires over an approximately two-month period could optionally be provided by prospective study participants. Blood samples from the prospective study were shipped frozen or at room temperature prior to DNA extraction.

Looking up the germline V gene yields CDR1 LGHNT and CDR2 FRNRAP. The CDR3 numbers 13 residues from cysteine through phenylalanine. The kept DNA is CDR3 alone, 39 bases in frame from the first base. The V end loses 2 bases and the J end loses 4 bases, and a stretch of 6 bases separates them. On this clone: Its binding antigen is unknown. The sample holds no much larger clone one base away, and base qualities are not on file.

The rearrangement combines TRBV12-5 with TRBJ1-5, and possibly TRBD1, on 5 matching bases. Sequenced material: PBMCs or T cells enriched from blood (not recorded which). The receptor comes from a woman aged 18-29 years who had recovered from COVID-19. The DNA reads TGTGCTAGTGGTTTGCCAGGGAATCAGCCCCAGCATTTT. Protein translation: CASGLPGNQPQHF.